The entry below gives a single TCR beta chain sequence along with its context. Its antigen is not known. These data belong to a study of OX40 agonist ivuxolimab in advanced cancers. As for the study in general: Subjects had a mean age of around 60 years, with a range of roughly 20 to 80; roughly 80% were male. Prior checkpoint blockade (anti-PD-1, anti-PD-L1 or anti-CTLA-4) was permitted; approximately 41% had it.

Regarding the study as a whole: Relative to CD4+ cells, CD8+ T cells on average had more expanded clones. CD4+ and CD8+ blood T cells expanded clonally by week 6 at 0.1 to 3.0 mg/kg.

CDR3 length: 15 amino acids. Between the trimmed V and J ends, which lost 0 bases and 5 bases, there was a span of 15 bases. Germline V gives CDR1 SGDLS, CDR2 YYNGEE. TCRdb's table, derived via immunoSEQ multiplex PCR, lists solely in-frame clones and lacks some. The sample comprises approximately 67,000 clones, roughly 80% of which are singletons, and over 2% rests with the top ten. Sequences were derived from CD4+ or CD8+ T cells sorted from blood, sampled in a trial of the OX40 agonist ivuxolimab. The source of this sequence is an adult with an advanced solid tumor such as melanoma, head and neck, liver or kidney cancer. This sequence joins TRBV9 and TRBJ2-7, with D perhaps assigned TRBD1 or TRBD2 (5 bases each). DNA for the CDR3: TGTGCCAGCAGCGTAGCGAGGGACCCCTTGGACGAGCAGTACTTC. Translation: CASSVARDPLDEQYF.